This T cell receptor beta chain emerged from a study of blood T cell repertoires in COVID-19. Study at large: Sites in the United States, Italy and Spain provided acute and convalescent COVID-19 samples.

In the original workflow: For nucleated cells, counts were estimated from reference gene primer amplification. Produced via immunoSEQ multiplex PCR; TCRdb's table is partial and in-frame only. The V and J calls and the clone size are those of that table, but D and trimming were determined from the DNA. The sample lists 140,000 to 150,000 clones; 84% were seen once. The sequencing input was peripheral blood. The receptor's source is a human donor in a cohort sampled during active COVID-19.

Written as DNA, the CDR3 is TGTGCCAGCAGCCTACCAGGGGAACACACTGAAGCTTTCTTT. It translates to CASSLPGEHTEAFF. The chain joins TRBV5-6 to TRBJ1-1, with a weak D call TRBD1 (6 bases). The CDR3 length is 14 residues. Trimming removed 4 bases at V and 3 bases at J, with 13 bases between. Looked up from germline, CDR1 is SGHDT and CDR2 is YYEEEE. The full variable domain, rest sourced from reference TRBV5-6 and TRBJ1-1, is DAGVTQSPTHLIKTRGQQVTLRCSPKSGHDTVSWYQQALGQGPQFIFQYYEEEERQRGNFPDRFSGHQFPNYSSELNVNALLLGDSALYLCASSLPGEHTEAFFGQGTRLTVV.